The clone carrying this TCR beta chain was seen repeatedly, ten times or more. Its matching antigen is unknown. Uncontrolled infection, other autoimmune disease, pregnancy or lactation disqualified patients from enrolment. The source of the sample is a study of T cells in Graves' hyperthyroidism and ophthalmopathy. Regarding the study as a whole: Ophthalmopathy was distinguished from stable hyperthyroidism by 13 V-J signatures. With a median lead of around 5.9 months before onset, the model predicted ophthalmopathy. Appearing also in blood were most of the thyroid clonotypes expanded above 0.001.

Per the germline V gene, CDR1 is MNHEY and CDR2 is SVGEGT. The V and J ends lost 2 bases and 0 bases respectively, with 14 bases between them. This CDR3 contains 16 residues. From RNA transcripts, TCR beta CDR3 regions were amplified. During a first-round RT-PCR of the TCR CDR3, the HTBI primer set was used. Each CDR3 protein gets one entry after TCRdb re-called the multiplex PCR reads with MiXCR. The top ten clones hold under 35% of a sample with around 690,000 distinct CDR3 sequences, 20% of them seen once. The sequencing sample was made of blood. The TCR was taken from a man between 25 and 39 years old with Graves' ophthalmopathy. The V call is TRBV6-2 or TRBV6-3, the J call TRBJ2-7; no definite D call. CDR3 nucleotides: TGTGCCAGCAGTTACGACCGCGGCGCTGCCTCCTACGAGCAGTACTTC. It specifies CASSYDRGAASYEQYF.